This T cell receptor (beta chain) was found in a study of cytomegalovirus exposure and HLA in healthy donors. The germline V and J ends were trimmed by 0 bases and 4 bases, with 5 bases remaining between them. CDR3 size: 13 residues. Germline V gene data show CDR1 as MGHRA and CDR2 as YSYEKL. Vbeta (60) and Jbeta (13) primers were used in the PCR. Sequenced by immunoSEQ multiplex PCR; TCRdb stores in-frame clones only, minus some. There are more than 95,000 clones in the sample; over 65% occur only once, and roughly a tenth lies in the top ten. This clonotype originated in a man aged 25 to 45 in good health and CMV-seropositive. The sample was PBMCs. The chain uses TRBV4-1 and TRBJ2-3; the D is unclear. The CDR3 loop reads CASSQDLSDTQYF. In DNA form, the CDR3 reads TGCGCCAGCAGCCAAGATTTATCAGATACGCAGTATTTT.